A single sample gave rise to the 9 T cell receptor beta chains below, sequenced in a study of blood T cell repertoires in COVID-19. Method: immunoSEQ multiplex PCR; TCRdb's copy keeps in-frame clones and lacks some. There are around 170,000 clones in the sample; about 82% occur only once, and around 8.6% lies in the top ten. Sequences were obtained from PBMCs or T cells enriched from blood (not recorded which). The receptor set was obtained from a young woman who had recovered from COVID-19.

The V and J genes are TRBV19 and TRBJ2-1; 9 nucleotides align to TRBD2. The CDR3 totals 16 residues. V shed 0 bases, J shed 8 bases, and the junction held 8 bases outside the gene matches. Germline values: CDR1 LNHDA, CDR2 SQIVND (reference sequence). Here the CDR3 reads CASSIEGGRGLHEQFF. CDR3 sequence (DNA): TGTGCCAGTAGTATAGAGGGCGGGAGGGGGCTCCATGAGCAGTTCTTC.

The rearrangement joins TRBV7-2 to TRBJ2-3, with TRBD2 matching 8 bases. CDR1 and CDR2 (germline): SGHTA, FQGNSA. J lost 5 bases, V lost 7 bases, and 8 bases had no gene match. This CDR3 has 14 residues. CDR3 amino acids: CASTAGTRGDTQYF. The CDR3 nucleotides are TGTGCCAGCACAGCCGGGACTAGAGGAGATACGCAGTATTTT.

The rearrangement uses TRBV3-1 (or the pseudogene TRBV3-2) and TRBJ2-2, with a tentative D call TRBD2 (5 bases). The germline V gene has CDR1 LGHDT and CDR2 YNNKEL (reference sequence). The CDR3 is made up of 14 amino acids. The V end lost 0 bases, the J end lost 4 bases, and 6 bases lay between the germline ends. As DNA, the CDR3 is TGTGCCAGCAGCCAAGAGGCGGGCACCGGGGAGCTGTTTTTT. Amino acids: CASSQEAGTGELFF.

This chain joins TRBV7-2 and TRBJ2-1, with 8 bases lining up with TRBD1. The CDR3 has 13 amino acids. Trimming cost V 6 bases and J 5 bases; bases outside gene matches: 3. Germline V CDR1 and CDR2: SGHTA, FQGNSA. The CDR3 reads CASSTGQDNEQFF. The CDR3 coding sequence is TGTGCCAGCAGTACGGGACAGGACAATGAGCAGTTCTTC.

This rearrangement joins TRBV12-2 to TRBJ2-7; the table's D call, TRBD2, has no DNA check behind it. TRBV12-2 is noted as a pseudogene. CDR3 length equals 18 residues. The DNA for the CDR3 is TGTGCAAGTCTCCAGGGACTAGCGGGAGGGCCGTCTTCGGGCGAGCAGTACTTC. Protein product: CASLQGLAGGPSSGEQYF.

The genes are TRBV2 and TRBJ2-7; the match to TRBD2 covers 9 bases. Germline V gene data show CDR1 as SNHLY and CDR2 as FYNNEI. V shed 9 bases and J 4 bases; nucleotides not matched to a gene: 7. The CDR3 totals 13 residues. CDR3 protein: CASGAGGSYEQYF. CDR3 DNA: TGTGCCAGTGGCGCGGGAGGGTCTTACGAGCAGTACTTC.

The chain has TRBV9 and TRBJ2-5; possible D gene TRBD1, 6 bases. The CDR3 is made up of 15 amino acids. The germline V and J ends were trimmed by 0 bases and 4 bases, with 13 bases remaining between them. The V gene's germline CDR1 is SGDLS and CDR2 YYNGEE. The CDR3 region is CASSVAWTVSETQYF. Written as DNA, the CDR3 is TGTGCCAGCAGCGTAGCCTGGACAGTTTCAGAGACCCAGTACTTC.

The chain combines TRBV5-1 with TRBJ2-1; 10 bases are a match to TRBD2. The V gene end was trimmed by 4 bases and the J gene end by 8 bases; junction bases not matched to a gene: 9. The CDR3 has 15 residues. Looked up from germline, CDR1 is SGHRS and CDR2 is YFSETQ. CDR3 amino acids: CASSPSSGSLYEQFF. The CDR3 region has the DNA TGCGCCAGCAGCCCGTCTAGCGGGAGTCTATATGAGCAGTTCTTC.

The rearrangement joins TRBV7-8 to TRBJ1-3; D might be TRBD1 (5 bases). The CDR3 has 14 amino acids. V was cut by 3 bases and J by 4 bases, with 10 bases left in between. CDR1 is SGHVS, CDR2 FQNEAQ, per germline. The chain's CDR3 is CASSLVRQGNTIYF. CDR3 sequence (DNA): TGTGCCAGCAGCTTGGTGAGACAGGGAAACACCATATATTTT. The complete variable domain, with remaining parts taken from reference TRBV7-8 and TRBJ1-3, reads GAGVSQSPRYKVAKRGQDVALRCDPISGHVSLFWYQQALGQGPEFLTYFQNEAQLDKSGLPSDRFFAERPEGSVSTLKIQRTQQEDSAVYLCASSLVRQGNTIYFGEGSWLTVV.